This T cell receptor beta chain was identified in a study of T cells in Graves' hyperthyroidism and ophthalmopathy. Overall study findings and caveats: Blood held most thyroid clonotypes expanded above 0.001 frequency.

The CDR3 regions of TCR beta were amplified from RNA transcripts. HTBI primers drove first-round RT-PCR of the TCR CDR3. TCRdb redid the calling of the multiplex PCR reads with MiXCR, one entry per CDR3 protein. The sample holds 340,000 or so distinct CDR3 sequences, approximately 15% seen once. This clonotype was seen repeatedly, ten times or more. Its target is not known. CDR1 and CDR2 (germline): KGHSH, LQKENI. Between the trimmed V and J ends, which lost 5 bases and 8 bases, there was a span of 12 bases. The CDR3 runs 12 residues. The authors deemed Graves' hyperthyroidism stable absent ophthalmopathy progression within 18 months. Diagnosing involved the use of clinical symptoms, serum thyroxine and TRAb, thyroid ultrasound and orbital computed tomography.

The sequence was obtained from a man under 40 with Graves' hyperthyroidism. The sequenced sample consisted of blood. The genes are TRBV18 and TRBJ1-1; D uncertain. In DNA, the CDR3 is TGTGCCAGCTCATCCCGACAAGCGGAAGCTTTCTTT. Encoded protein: CASSSRQAEAFF.